This TCR beta chain was recovered during a study of immune evolution from preneoplasia to lung adenocarcinoma. General study findings and limits: Normal lung had highest clonality; later lesions appeared denser, more diverse. Top clone frequencies peaked in normal lung, apparently declining through invasive adenocarcinoma.

Patients had resection in Japan or China between about 2014 and 2018. Histologic diagnosis was independently verified by two lung pathologists. With regard to this clone: Its antigen is not known.

Repertoires were generated with immunoSEQ multiplex PCR, while TCRdb's copy carries only in-frame clones and drops some. The sample has 6,000 to 8,000 clones; around 79% are singletons. The receptor's source is a donor aged 70 or over with lung adenocarcinoma. Sequencing was done on a sample of FFPE adjacent normal lung tissue.

This CDR3 is CAWEAGGNIYEQFF. CDR3 coding DNA: TGTGCCTGGGAAGCGGGGGGGAATATCTATGAGCAGTTCTTC. This rearrangement joins TRBV30 to TRBJ2-1, with TRBD2 matching 10 bases. The germline gives CDR1 GTSNPN, CDR2 SVGIG (reference sequence). The CDR3 runs to 14 residues. Trimming removed 5 bases from V and 8 bases from J; junction bases left unmatched: 9. The whole variable domain, filled in from reference TRBV30 and TRBJ2-1, reads SQTIHQWPATLVQPVGSPLSLECTVEGTSNPNLYWYRQAAGRGLQLLFYSVGIGQISSEVPQNLSASRPQDRQFILSSKKLLLSDSGFYLCAWEAGGNIYEQFFGPGTRLTVL.